What follows describes a single T cell receptor beta chain. This record comes from a study of T cell changes during pregnancy in multiple sclerosis. Repertoires were generated with immunoSEQ multiplex PCR, while TCRdb's copy carries only in-frame clones and drops some. The sample lists more than 45,000 clones, about 94% occurring once. This CDR3 is built from 17 residues. Germline trimming cut 7 bases from V and 0 bases from J; bases unmatched to any gene: 13. The germline V gene encodes CDR1 ENHRY and CDR2 SYGVKD. The V and J genes are TRBV10-3 and TRBJ2-7; 9 positions agree with TRBD1. The sequence was collected from a female donor with multiple sclerosis, enrolled in a pregnancy study. The source material was CD4+ T cells from peripheral blood mononuclear cells, sampled in the first trimester of pregnancy. As DNA, the CDR3 is TGTGCCATCAATGGGGCCCGACAGGGGGTGTCCTCCTACGAGCAGTACTTC. This encodes CAINGARQGVSSYEQYF.